Shown below are 15 T cell receptor beta chains from a single sample sequenced in a study of T-cell reconstitution after alpha-beta-depleted transplantation in children. This sample's TCRbeta library carried unique molecular identifier barcodes. TCRdb reanalysed the PCR reads using MiXCR and keeps one entry per CDR3 protein. This sample carries about 980,000 distinct CDR3 sequences, 25% to 35% of them seen once, and the ten largest clones take 25% to 35%. The material sequenced was PBMCs, mostly from graft donor cells, taken 360 days after TCRalphabeta/CD19-depleted stem cell transplant. The receptors were gathered from a boy under two years old who had a stem cell transplant for SCID, so the T cells may come from the graft donor.

This sequence joins TRBV30 and TRBJ2-7; tentative D call: TRBD2 (7 bases). V lost 3 bases and J lost 6, with 12 bases in between. This CDR3 region has 12 residues. Germline CDR1 GTSNPN, CDR2 SVGIG (reference sequence). The CDR3 nucleotides read TGTGCCTGGAGCGACGGGGGGCGCGAGCAGTACTTC. Protein: CAWSDGGREQYF. Drawing the rest from reference TRBV30 and TRBJ2-7, the complete variable domain is SQTIHQWPATLVQPVGSPLSLECTVEGTSNPNLYWYRQAAGRGLQLLFYSVGIGQISSEVPQNLSASRPQDRQFILSSKKLLLSDSGFYLCAWSDGGREQYFGPGTRLTVT.

The chain has TRBV7-2 and TRBJ2-7; 9 bases align to TRBD1. This CDR3 contains 14 residues. Losses at the gene ends were 5 bases for V and 4 bases for J; bases not matched to a gene: 6. Germline CDR1 SGHTA, CDR2 FQGNSA. This CDR3 reads CASSDGQGSYEQYF. CDR3 nucleotide sequence: TGTGCCAGCAGCGACGGACAGGGGTCTTACGAGCAGTACTTC.

This clonotype came up a few times. The chain is built from TRBV20-1 and TRBJ1-1; tentative D call: TRBD1 (5 bases). The CDR3 is 13 residues long. CDR1 DFQATT and CDR2 SNEGSKA come from the germline V gene (reference sequence). V was trimmed by 6 bases and J by 7 bases, leaving 18 bases between them. The CDR3 protein is CSARLRQNLEAFF. In DNA, the CDR3 is TGCAGTGCCCGACTCCGACAGAATCTTGAAGCTTTCTTT.

This clonotype was detected only a few times. This chain joins TRBV20-1 and TRBJ2-1; D is possibly TRBD1 (8 bases). The ends were cut back, 0 bases at V and 0 bases at J, with 15 bases in the middle. The CDR3 sequence is 17 residues long. The germline V gene encodes CDR1 DFQATT and CDR2 SNEGSKA (reference sequence). The CDR3 loop is CSARDGGDRISYNEQFF. The CDR3 nucleotides read TGCAGTGCTAGAGATGGGGGGGACAGGATCTCCTACAATGAGCAGTTCTTC.

V gene TRBV10-3 combines with J gene TRBJ2-7; TRBD1 agrees at 11 bases. The CDR3 has 15 residues. The germline V gene has CDR1 ENHRY and CDR2 SYGVKD. Trimming cost V 2 bases and J 6 bases; bases outside gene matches: 6. The chain's CDR3 is CAISEQRDRGSEQYF. In DNA, the CDR3 is TGTGCCATCAGTGAGCAGCGGGACAGGGGGTCCGAGCAGTACTTC.

Only a few counts were recorded for this clonotype. The chain recombines TRBV10-3 with TRBJ1-2; D is possibly TRBD1 (5 bases). The CDR3 length is 14 residues. V dropped 4 bases and J dropped 4 bases, with 13 bases sitting between them. The germline V gene encodes CDR1 ENHRY and CDR2 SYGVKD. The CDR3 here is CAISGFQGTYGYTF. CDR3 nucleotide sequence: TGTGCCATCAGTGGTTTTCAGGGAACCTATGGCTACACCTTC.

The V call is TRBV5-5, the J call TRBJ2-5; no firm D call. Trimming took off 6 bases at V and 5 bases at J, with 17 bases between the two ends. This CDR3 is 14 amino acids long. CDR1 SGHKS and CDR2 YYEKEE come from the germline V gene (reference sequence). The CDR3 region has the DNA TGTGCCAGCACCCCCAGGCCAGCCTTCGAGACCCAGTACTTC. Protein sequence: CASTPRPAFETQYF.

This clonotype was seen more than once but under ten times. The J gene is TRBJ1-1, the V gene TRBV5-1; the match to TRBD1 covers 8 bases. V gave up 0 bases and J gave up 11 bases; unmatched junction bases: 9. The CDR3 consists of 14 residues. In germline, CDR1 is SGHRS, CDR2 YFSETQ. CDR3 DNA: TGCGCCAGCAGCTTGGAGCAGGGGGCCGGGGTGGCTTTCTTT. It is translated as CASSLEQGAGVAFF.

The chain combines TRBV29-1 with TRBJ2-7; 11 nucleotides align to TRBD1. The CDR3 has 11 residues. CDR1 SQVTM and CDR2 ANQGSEA come from the germline V gene. V dropped 7 bases and J dropped 7; count of bases not matched to a gene: 3. The CDR3 is CSAGTGGEQYF. CDR3 coding DNA: TGCAGCGCGGGGACAGGGGGAGAGCAGTACTTC.

This clonotype was counted a few times. The rearrangement links TRBV20-1 to TRBJ2-7, with 12 bases fitting TRBD2. This CDR3 is built from 15 residues. The germline V gene has CDR1 DFQATT and CDR2 SNEGSKA (reference sequence). The V gene end was trimmed by 5 bases and the J gene end by 2 bases; junction bases not matched to a gene: 7. For the CDR3, the DNA is TGCAGTGCTCTCCAGACTAGCGGGGGTCCCTACGAGCAGTACTTC. It encodes CSALQTSGGPYEQYF.

The chain carries TRBV4-1 and TRBJ2-1, with D perhaps being TRBD1 or TRBD2 (6 bases each). V was clipped by 1 base and J by 6 bases, with 28 bases between them. The V gene's germline CDR1 is MGHRA and CDR2 YSYEKL. This CDR3 contains 20 residues. The CDR3 sequence is CASSQGALGGNRKTGNEQFF. In DNA, the CDR3 is TGCGCCAGCAGCCAAGGTGCCCTAGGGGGGAATCGGAAAACTGGCAATGAGCAGTTCTTC.

The V gene is TRBV6-5, the J gene TRBJ1-2, with D perhaps matching TRBD1 (6 bases). From germline, CDR1 is MNHEY and CDR2 SVGAGI. V dropped 5 bases and J dropped 4 bases, with 14 bases sitting between them. This CDR3 contains 14 residues. The CDR3 region is CASSPDRSGYGYTF. CDR3 sequence (DNA): TGTGCCAGCAGTCCTGACAGGTCCGGCTATGGCTACACCTTC.

The chain has TRBV7-2 and TRBJ2-7, with D uncertain. This CDR3 comprises 16 residues. The germline V gene encodes CDR1 SGHTA and CDR2 FQGNSA. Trimming shortened V by 0 bases and J by 8 bases, and 20 bases separated the two germline ends. CDR3 amino acids: CASSLAGTTDTVQQYF. The CDR3 DNA follows: TGTGCCAGCAGCTTAGCGGGAACGACCGATACAGTTCAGCAGTACTTC.

The chain links TRBV28 to TRBJ1-6; D ambiguous. This CDR3 contains 16 residues. Between the trimmed V and J ends, which lost 7 bases and 0 bases, there was a span of 13 bases. CDR1 is MDHEN, CDR2 SYDVKM, per germline. DNA for the CDR3: TGTGCCAGCACCCTGGAGAGGAGCTCCTATAATTCACCCCTCCACTTT. It specifies CASTLERSSYNSPLHF. Together with reference TRBV28 and TRBJ1-6, the CDR3 gives the full variable domain: DVKVTQSSRYLVKRTGEKVFLECVQDMDHENMFWYRQDPGLGLRLIYFSYDVKMKEKGDIPEGYSVSREKKERFSLILESASTNQTSMYLCASTLERSSYNSPLHFGNGTRLTVT.

This CDR3 reads CSGIAGARETQYF. As DNA, the CDR3 is TGCAGCGGGATAGCGGGGGCTCGCGAGACCCAGTACTTC. The gene calls are TRBV29-1 and TRBJ2-5, with TRBD2 matching 9 bases. J was trimmed by 5 bases and V by 7 bases; bases with no gene match: 8. Germline-derived CDR1 and CDR2 are SQVTM and ANQGSEA. The CDR3 is made up of 13 amino acids.